This T cell receptor beta chain was sequenced for a study of early T cells in non-severe SARS-CoV-2 infection. Individual cDNA molecules received unique molecular identifiers. Each CDR3 protein is one row after TCRdb ran MiXCR on the 5' RACE reads. The sample lists approximately 77,000 distinct CDR3 sequences; around 12% were seen once. Germline V gives CDR1 SGHRS, CDR2 YFSETQ. This CDR3 has 12 amino acids. Trimming took off 1 base at V and 8 bases at J, with 7 bases between the two ends. This clonotype has only a few counts. This clonotype was sampled from an adult who was a healthcare worker with PCR-confirmed SARS-CoV-2 infection or an uninfected control (not recorded which). The donor label of this sample is uncertain. The chain combines TRBV5-1 with TRBJ2-1, with D unclear. The material sequenced was whole blood, taken at baseline. The CDR3 is CASSLTAHEQFF. CDR3 bases: TGCGCCAGCAGCTTGACAGCGCATGAGCAGTTCTTC.